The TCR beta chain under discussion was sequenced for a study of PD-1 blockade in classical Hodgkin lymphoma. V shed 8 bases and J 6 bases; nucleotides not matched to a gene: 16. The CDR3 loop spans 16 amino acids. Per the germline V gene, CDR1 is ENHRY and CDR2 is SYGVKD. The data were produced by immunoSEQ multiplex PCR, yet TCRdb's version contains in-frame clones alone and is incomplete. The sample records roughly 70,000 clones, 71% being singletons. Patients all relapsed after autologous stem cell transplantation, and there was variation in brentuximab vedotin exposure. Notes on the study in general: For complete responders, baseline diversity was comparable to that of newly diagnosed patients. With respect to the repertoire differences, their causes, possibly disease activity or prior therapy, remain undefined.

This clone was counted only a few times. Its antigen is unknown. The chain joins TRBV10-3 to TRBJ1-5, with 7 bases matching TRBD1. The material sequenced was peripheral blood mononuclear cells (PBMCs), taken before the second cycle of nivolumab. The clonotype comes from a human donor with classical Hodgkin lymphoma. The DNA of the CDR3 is TGTGCCATCTCCCAAGGGGATCACAGGGGACTTCAGCCCCAGCATTTT. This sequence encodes CAISQGDHRGLQPQHF.